The sequence of this T cell receptor (beta chain) was determined in a study of cytomegalovirus exposure and HLA in healthy donors. The PCR had 60 Vbeta and 13 Jbeta primers. Assay: immunoSEQ multiplex PCR; the TCRdb copy retains only in-frame clones and omits some. The sample holds over 200,000 clones. In the case of this clone: Its specificity is not known.

Findings and caveats of the study: Links to common viral pathogens appeared, in a later analysis, for several of the most significant clusters.

CDR1 is MDHEN, CDR2 SYDVKM, per germline. The V and J ends lost 6 bases and 0 bases, in that order; junction bases with no gene match: 5. CDR3 size: 14 residues. Source material: PBMCs. The sequence was obtained from a woman aged 25-40 years in good health and CMV-seropositive. V gene TRBV28 combines with J gene TRBJ2-7, with TRBD2 matching 7 bases. The CDR3 nucleotides are TGTGCCAGCAGCTTCCGGGGGGTCTCCTACGAGCAGTACTTC. Translated, it gives CASSFRGVSYEQYF. Full variable domain (outside the CDR3, taken from reference TRBV28 and TRBJ2-7): DVKVTQSSRYLVKRTGEKVFLECVQDMDHENMFWYRQDPGLGLRLIYFSYDVKMKEKGDIPEGYSVSREKKERFSLILESASTNQTSMYLCASSFRGVSYEQYFGPGTRLTVT.